This TCR beta chain was documented in a study of blood T cell repertoires in COVID-19. Looking at the study overall: Some COVID-19 samples were acute and others convalescent; all came from the United States, Italy and Spain.

This clone was seen only a few times. Losses at the gene ends were 4 bases for V and 6 bases for J; bases not matched to a gene: 8. Germline V gives CDR1 SGHRS, CDR2 YFSETQ. This CDR3 region has 14 residues. In the authors' methods: Reference gene primer amplification in the assay estimated nucleated cell counts. Generated by immunoSEQ multiplex PCR, the TCRdb table keeps only in-frame clones and is missing some. V, J and clone size are taken as reported in that table, and D and trimming were inferred from the DNA itself. Of some 74,000 clones in the sample, more than 65% were seen once. The source material was peripheral blood. The TCR comes from a woman between 50 and 59 years old with acute or convalescent COVID-19. The rearrangement joins TRBV5-1 to TRBJ1-2; 8 positions agree with TRBD1. This CDR3 is CASSLGQGSHGYTF. In nucleotides, the CDR3 is TGCGCCAGCAGCCTCGGACAGGGTAGTCATGGCTACACCTTC.